Below, 30 T cell receptor beta chains from the same sample are listed, as sequenced in a study of T cell responses to AZD1222 COVID-19 vaccine. Clones were read by immunoSEQ multiplex PCR, and TCRdb kept only the in-frame ones, dropping some. Among around 190,000 clones listed, roughly nine tenths were seen once. Sequences were derived from peripheral blood, sampled 28 days after the second AZD1222 dose. Receptors originate from an adult who received the AZD1222 COVID-19 vaccine.

J is TRBJ2-7 and V is TRBV12-5, with 7 bases fitting TRBD2. The CDR3 extends over 14 amino acids. CDR1 is LGHNT and CDR2 is FRNRAP in the germline V gene. V trimming: 1 base; J trimming: 7 bases; junction bases outside the gene matches: 7. The CDR3 region has the DNA TGTGCTAGTGGTTTGGGGGGAGGGGCGCGGGAGCAGTACTTC. It specifies CASGLGGGAREQYF. The complete variable domain, with remaining parts taken from reference TRBV12-5 and TRBJ2-7, reads DARVTQTPRHKVTEMGQEVTMRCQPILGHNTVFWYRQTMMQGLELLAYFRNRAPLDDSGMPKDRFSAEMPDATLATLKIQPSEPRDSAVYFCASGLGGGAREQYFGPGTRLTVT.

The rearrangement joins TRBV6-5 to TRBJ1-6, with 9 bases matching TRBD1. The CDR3 loop spans 14 amino acids. Germline CDR1 and CDR2: MNHEY and SVGAGI. V shed 7 bases, J shed 7 bases, and the junction held 5 bases outside the gene matches. CDR3 DNA sequence: TGTGCCAGCACCGTGGGACAGGGAAATTCACCCCTCCACTTT. Protein: CASTVGQGNSPLHF.

The chain links TRBV18 to TRBJ2-6, with TRBD1 matching 7 bases. The germline V gene has CDR1 KGHSH and CDR2 LQKENI. This CDR3 has 17 amino acids. V trimming: 3 bases; J trimming: 0 bases; junction bases outside the gene matches: 5. CDR3 sequence: CASSPGQISSGANVLTF. CDR3 sequence (DNA): TGTGCCAGCTCACCGGGACAGATATCCTCTGGGGCCAACGTCCTGACTTTC. Supplemented by reference TRBV18 and TRBJ2-6, the full variable domain reads NAGVMQNPRHLVRRRGQEARLRCSPMKGHSHVYWYRQLPEEGLKFMVYLQKENIIDESGMPKERFSAEFPKEGPSILRIQQVVRGDSAAYFCASSPGQISSGANVLTFGAGSRLTVL.

The chain recombines TRBV5-1 with TRBJ1-6, with unresolved D. The CDR3 loop spans 14 amino acids. CDR1 and CDR2 (germline): SGHRS, YFSETQ. The germline V and J ends were trimmed by 4 bases and 7 bases, with 12 bases remaining between them. The CDR3 here is CASSAGRSNSPLHF. The CDR3 DNA sequence: TGCGCCAGCAGCGCCGGACGGTCGAATTCACCCCTCCACTTT.

This chain joins TRBV24-1 and TRBJ2-1; D is possibly TRBD1 (6 bases). V was shortened by 2 bases and J by 7 bases, with 17 bases between the two germline ends. There are 16 residues in the CDR3. Germline V gene lookup returns CDR1 KGHDR and CDR2 SFDVKD. CDR3 DNA: TGTGCCACCAGTGATTCTAGACAGGTAGGTAGGAATGAGCAGTTCTTC. Translation: CATSDSRQVGRNEQFF.

The count of this clone is one. The chain has TRBV10-3 and TRBJ2-7, with 10 positions matching TRBD1. V was clipped by 6 bases and J by 5 bases; unmatched bases: 4. CDR3 length: 13 amino acids. Germline CDR1 reads ENHRY; CDR2 reads SYGVKD. The CDR3 coding sequence is TGTGCCATCAGGGGGACAGGGGAGAACGAGCAGTACTTC. This sequence encodes CAIRGTGENEQYF.

The gene calls are TRBV5-4 and TRBJ2-1, with D hard to call. The CDR3 sequence is 16 residues long. The germline gives CDR1 SGHNT, CDR2 YYREEE (reference sequence). Trimming took off 4 bases at V and 0 bases at J, with 14 bases between the two ends. In DNA, the CDR3 is TGTGCCAGCAGCCCATCGGCTCACAGCTCCTACAATGAGCAGTTCTTC. Translated, it gives CASSPSAHSSYNEQFF.

The gene calls are TRBV4-1 and TRBJ1-3, with D tentatively TRBD1 (5 bases). Germline V gene lookup returns CDR1 MGHRA and CDR2 YSYEKL. This CDR3 has 16 residues. V lost 0 bases and J 3 bases, leaving 12 bases between the germline ends. CDR3 nucleotides: TGCGCCAGCAGCCAAGATCAGGGTCCGTATGGAAACACCATATATTTT. Translating gives CASSQDQGPYGNTIYF.

The chain couples TRBV5-4 to TRBJ1-1, with D unclear. Trimming stripped 2 bases from V and 5 bases from J, with 4 bases between. Germline V gene data show CDR1 as SGHNT and CDR2 as YYREEE (reference sequence). This CDR3 contains 11 residues. CDR3 in amino acids: CASSFRTEAFF. The CDR3 nucleotides are TGTGCCAGCAGCTTTCGGACTGAAGCTTTCTTT.

A single count supports this clone. This rearrangement joins TRBV7-3 to TRBJ2-3; 7 nucleotides line up with TRBD2. CDR1 is SGHTA and CDR2 is FQGTGA in the germline V gene. CDR3 length: 14 amino acids. The junction had 7 bases not matched to a gene; V was cut back by 4 bases and J by 6 bases. The CDR3 reads CASSSREEADTQYF. In DNA, the CDR3 is TGTGCCAGCAGCTCCCGGGAGGAAGCGGATACGCAGTATTTT.

This clone was counted a few times. The rearrangement joins TRBV29-1 to TRBJ1-1, with 7 positions matching TRBD1. V lost 7 bases to trimming and J lost 0 bases; unmatched junction nucleotides: 8. Germline CDR1 is SQVTM and CDR2 is ANQGSEA. The CDR3 has 14 amino acids. The CDR3 spells CSARTGLMNTEAFF. The CDR3 DNA reads as TGCAGCGCCCGGACAGGACTCATGAACACTGAAGCTTTCTTT.

This chain joins TRBV4-1 and TRBJ2-1; D is uncertain. This CDR3 spans 13 amino acids. Germline CDR1 MGHRA, CDR2 YSYEKL. V lost 1 base and J lost 1, with 2 bases in between. CDR3 nucleotide sequence: TGCGCCAGCAGCCAAGCTTCCTACAATGAGCAGTTCTTC. The encoded protein is CASSQASYNEQFF.

The genes are TRBV5-1 and TRBJ1-4; 8 bases align to TRBD1. Losses at the gene ends were 2 bases for V and 4 bases for J; bases not matched to a gene: 7. Germline V CDR1 and CDR2: SGHRS, YFSETQ. There are 16 residues in the CDR3. CDR3 DNA sequence: TGCGCCAGCAGCTTCGGACAGGGAGGGGGTAATGAAAAACTGTTTTTT. It codes for CASSFGQGGGNEKLFF.

In this sample, this clone turned up a few times. Other DNA sequences in the same sample also yield this CDR3. This chain connects TRBV14 to TRBJ1-5; D might be TRBD1 (6 bases). Trimming removed 6 bases at V and 6 bases at J, with 12 bases between. Looked up from germline, CDR1 is SGHDN and CDR2 is FVKESK. The CDR3 spans 13 residues. The CDR3 bases are TGTGCCAGCAGTCTACAGGGAGGTCAGCCCCAGCATTTT. Its translation: CASSLQGGQPQHF.

The chain carries TRBV7-2 and TRBJ2-3, with a tentative D call TRBD1 (5 bases). Trimming took off 5 bases at V and 0 bases at J, with 12 bases between the two ends. Germline CDR1 SGHTA, CDR2 FQGNSA. This CDR3 spans 15 amino acids. The CDR3 sequence is CASSAAGLSTDTQYF. Written as DNA, the CDR3 is TGTGCCAGCAGCGCGGCAGGGCTTAGCACAGATACGCAGTATTTT.

A remark on this clone: Different DNA sequences within this sample yield the same CDR3. The V call is TRBV5-1, the J call TRBJ2-3; D is unresolved. Looked up from germline, CDR1 is SGHRS and CDR2 is YFSETQ. V lost 0 bases to trimming and J lost 5 bases, with 4 bases between them. The CDR3 totals 12 residues. The CDR3 nucleotides read TGCGCCAGCAGCTTGGGAGGAGATACGCAGTATTTT. This sequence encodes CASSLGGDTQYF.

The chain is built from TRBV3-1 (or the pseudogene TRBV3-2) and TRBJ1-3, with unresolved D. The V gene lost 0 bases and the J gene lost 0 bases, with 6 bases spanning the gap. The CDR3 runs to 15 residues. The germline CDR1 and CDR2 sequences are LGHDT and YNNKEL (reference sequence). The CDR3 spells CASSQDLSSGNTIYF. The DNA for the CDR3 is TGTGCCAGCAGCCAAGACCTCAGCTCTGGAAACACCATATATTTT.

The V call is TRBV28, the J call TRBJ1-5; perhaps TRBD1 as D (5 bases). V lost 7 bases and J 8 bases, leaving 15 bases between the germline ends. The CDR3 is 13 amino acids. Looked up from germline, CDR1 is MDHEN and CDR2 is SYDVKM. The CDR3 DNA sequence: TGTGCCAGCACTCAAACAGGTCATAAGCCCCAGCATTTT. Translated: CASTQTGHKPQHF.

V and J are TRBV6-1 and TRBJ1-3, with D tentatively TRBD1 (6 bases). CDR1 is MNHNS and CDR2 is SASEGT in the germline V gene. The CDR3 is made up of 14 amino acids. Trimming pared 1 base from V and 7 bases from J, leaving 11 bases between. The CDR3 spells CASSEGGARNTIYF. CDR3 bases: TGTGCCAGCAGTGAAGGGGGGGCGCGGAACACCATATATTTT.

The V and J genes are TRBV3-1 (or the pseudogene TRBV3-2) and TRBJ1-5; 10 positions agree with TRBD1. The CDR3 is 20 residues long. CDR1 and CDR2 from the germline V gene are LGHDT and YNNKEL (reference sequence). The trim removed 2 bases at V and 0 bases at J, leaving 13 bases unmatched. The CDR3 protein is CASSQSPPGQGSDSNQPQHF. The CDR3 bases are TGTGCCAGCAGCCAATCCCCACCGGGACAGGGGTCAGATAGCAATCAGCCCCAGCATTTT.

The chain uses TRBV27 and TRBJ2-7; possibly TRBD1 for D (6 bases). Germline V gene lookup returns CDR1 MNHEY and CDR2 SMNVEV (reference sequence). CDR3 size: 14 residues. Trimming cost V 3 bases and J 5 bases, with 14 bases left between them. Here the CDR3 reads CASSLRGGSHEQYF. In DNA form, the CDR3 reads TGTGCCAGCAGTTTGCGAGGGGGATCTCACGAGCAGTACTTC.

V gene TRBV11-2 combines with J gene TRBJ2-2; D tentatively reads TRBD1 or TRBD2 (6 bases each). Trimming removed 5 bases at V and 4 bases at J, with 14 bases between. Germline V gene sequence: CDR1 SGHAT, CDR2 FQNNGV. The CDR3 sequence is 15 residues long. This chain's CDR3 is CASSGGGTVTGELFF. The CDR3 DNA reads as TGTGCCAGCAGCGGAGGGGGGACTGTCACCGGGGAGCTGTTTTTT.

This sequence joins TRBV19 and TRBJ2-1, with D possibly matching TRBD1 (6 bases). Germline V gene lookup returns CDR1 LNHDA and CDR2 SQIVND (reference sequence). The CDR3 is made up of 15 amino acids. V dropped 1 base and J dropped 2 bases, with 9 bases sitting between them. The CDR3 DNA reads as TGTGCCAGTAGTATAGTTCAGGGGCCCTACAATGAGCAGTTCTTC. It codes for CASSIVQGPYNEQFF.

The rearrangement links TRBV18 to TRBJ1-1; weak D call: TRBD1 (5 bases). This CDR3 spans 15 amino acids. Germline V CDR1 and CDR2: KGHSH, LQKENI. V lost 3 bases and J lost 5, with 16 bases in between. The CDR3 here is CASSPRRGKDTEAFF. The CDR3 DNA is TGTGCCAGCTCACCTCGTAGGGGAAAGGATACTGAAGCTTTCTTT.

This chain links TRBV19 with TRBJ1-1; 10 nucleotides match TRBD1. The CDR3 spans 18 residues. Germline lookup yields CDR1 LNHDA and CDR2 SQIVND (reference sequence). V was pared by 8 bases and J by 1 base, with 16 bases of the junction left unmatched. This chain's CDR3 is CASDDFPTGGRGNTEAFF. The CDR3 DNA reads TGTGCCAGTGACGATTTCCCGACAGGGGGCAGAGGGAACACTGAAGCTTTCTTT.

The chain couples TRBV11-2 to TRBJ1-3; D uncertain. CDR1 and CDR2 from the germline V gene are SGHAT and FQNNGV. The CDR3 totals 15 residues. V lost 0 bases to trimming and J lost 4 bases, with 10 bases between them. CDR3 sequence (DNA): TGTGCCAGCAGCTTAGACGGCCTTATAGGAAACACCATATATTTT. Translated: CASSLDGLIGNTIYF.

J is TRBJ2-7 and V is TRBV27; no reliable D call. Germline V gene lookup returns CDR1 MNHEY and CDR2 SMNVEV (reference sequence). The CDR3 extends over 13 amino acids. Trimming shortened V by 6 bases and J by 4 bases, and 13 bases separated the two germline ends. The CDR3 region is CASSYTTGYEQYF. CDR3 in DNA: TGTGCCAGCAGCTACACGACGGGTTACGAGCAGTACTTC.

The V and J genes are TRBV15 and TRBJ2-3; 9 bases line up with TRBD2. Losses at the gene ends were 8 bases for V and 0 bases for J; bases not matched to a gene: 3. Per the germline V gene, CDR1 is LNHNV and CDR2 is YYDKDF (reference sequence). CDR3 length: 14 residues. As DNA, the CDR3 is TGTGCCACCGTCCTAGCGGGGAGCACAGATACGCAGTATTTT. Translation gives CATVLAGSTDTQYF.

The chain joins TRBV11-2 to TRBJ2-6; D uncertain. From germline, CDR1 is SGHAT and CDR2 FQNNGV. The CDR3 totals 18 residues. V gave up 0 bases and J gave up 1 base, with 13 bases separating them. CDR3 protein: CASSLEVRVRSGANVLTF. CDR3 in DNA: TGTGCCAGCAGCTTAGAGGTCCGGGTGAGATCTGGGGCCAACGTCCTGACTTTC.

J is TRBJ2-2 and V is TRBV7-9; TRBD2 matches at 8 bases. The V segment lost 6 bases and the J segment 4 bases; nucleotides outside the gene matches: 10. Germline-derived CDR1 and CDR2 are SEHNR and FQNEAQ (reference sequence). This CDR3 comprises 16 residues. The CDR3 spells CASRHSGLAGTGELFF. The DNA for the CDR3 is TGTGCCAGCAGACACTCCGGGCTAGCGGGCACCGGGGAGCTGTTTTTT.